This T cell receptor (beta chain) was captured in a study of blood T cell repertoires in COVID-19. Study in general: From T cells, B-cell-depleted T cells, or PBMCs came the material, which was cDNA or gDNA.

Profiled with immunoSEQ multiplex PCR; TCRdb holds only in-frame clones, not every one. The sample contains under 200,000 clones, just under 85% of which appear only once. During active infection, Seattle patients enrolled and were then monitored through disease. In this sample, this clone turned up a few times. Trimming took 1 base from V and 0 from J, leaving 10 bases between them. The germline CDR1 and CDR2 sequences are SGHTA and FQGNSA. This CDR3 comprises 15 residues. The TCR was taken from a woman older than 75 with COVID-19, enrolled during active disease. Input material: peripheral blood. J is TRBJ2-7 and V is TRBV7-2; tentatively, D is TRBD1 (5 bases). The DNA for the CDR3 is TGTGCCAGCAGCTTAGTTCCAGGGATCTCCTACGAGCAGTACTTC. This codes for CASSLVPGISYEQYF. The whole variable domain, filled in from reference TRBV7-2 and TRBJ2-7, reads GAGVSQSPSNKVTEKGKDVELRCDPISGHTALYWYRQSLGQGLEFLIYFQGNSAPDKSGLPSDRFSAERTGGSVSTLTIQRTQQEDSAVYLCASSLVPGISYEQYFGPGTRLTVT.